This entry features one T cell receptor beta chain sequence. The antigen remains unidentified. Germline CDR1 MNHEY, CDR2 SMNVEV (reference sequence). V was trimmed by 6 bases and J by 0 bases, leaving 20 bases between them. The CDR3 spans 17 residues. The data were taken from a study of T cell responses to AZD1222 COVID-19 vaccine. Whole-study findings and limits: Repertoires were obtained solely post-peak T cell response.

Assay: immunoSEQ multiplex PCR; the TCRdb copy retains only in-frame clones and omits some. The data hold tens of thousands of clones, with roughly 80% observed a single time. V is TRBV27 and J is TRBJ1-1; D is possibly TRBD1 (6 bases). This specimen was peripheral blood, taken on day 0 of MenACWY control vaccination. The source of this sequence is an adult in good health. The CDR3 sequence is CASSLKGGRGMNTEAFF. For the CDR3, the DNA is TGTGCCAGCAGCTTGAAGGGGGGGCGCGGAATGAACACTGAAGCTTTCTTT.